This passage covers 27 T cell receptor beta chains from one sample sequenced in a study of blood T cell repertoires in COVID-19. This table comes from immunoSEQ multiplex PCR, and its TCRdb copy is limited to in-frame clones, with some not included. This sample yields 200,000 to 250,000 clones, of which around three quarters are seen a single time; 7% to 8.5% belongs to the top ten. Source material: peripheral blood. The source is a woman aged 70-85 years with acute or convalescent COVID-19.

The rearrangement links TRBV5-1 to TRBJ2-1; 7 bases map to TRBD1. CDR3 length: 12 residues. Unmatched junction bases numbered 0, after V lost 1 base and J lost 8 bases. Per the germline V gene, CDR1 is SGHRS and CDR2 is YFSETQ. CDR3 region: CASSLQGDEQFF. As DNA, the CDR3 is TGCGCCAGCAGCTTGCAGGGGGATGAGCAGTTCTTC.

V usage is TRBV19 and J usage is TRBJ2-1; 9 positions agree with TRBD1. CDR3 length: 15 amino acids. Trimming cost V 6 bases and J 2 bases; bases outside gene matches: 5. Germline V lookup: CDR1 LNHDA, CDR2 SQIVND (reference sequence). Here the CDR3 reads CASSPGQGPYNEQFF. In nucleotides, the CDR3 is TGTGCCAGTAGCCCGGGACAGGGACCCTACAATGAGCAGTTCTTC.

The chain joins TRBV2 to TRBJ2-3, with 9 bases lining up with TRBD1. The length of the CDR3 is 15 residues. The J segment lost 3 bases and the V segment lost 6 bases, leaving 7 bases of the junction unmatched. The germline gives CDR1 SNHLY, CDR2 FYNNEI. CDR3 nucleotide sequence: TGTGCCAGCAGCCCACAGGGGGCTGGGACAGATACGCAGTATTTT. Residues: CASSPQGAGTDTQYF.

This clone occurred a few times. The V and J genes are TRBV5-6 and TRBJ1-2; the D gene is possibly TRBD1 (5 bases). Per germline, CDR1 SGHDT and CDR2 YYEEEE. With 4 bases removed from V and 4 bases from J, the gap between germline ends came to 17 bases. The CDR3 consists of 15 residues. Here the CDR3 reads CASSALREAPYGYTF. The CDR3 nucleotides are TGTGCCAGCAGCGCCCTCAGGGAGGCGCCCTATGGCTACACCTTC.

This clone was picked up one time. The chain is built from TRBV11-2 and TRBJ1-1; the D is unclear. The CDR3 contains 12 residues. The V gene lost 1 base and the J gene lost 9 bases, with 9 bases spanning the gap. Per germline, CDR1 SGHAT and CDR2 FQNNGV. The chain's CDR3 is CASSLVTAQAFF. CDR3 sequence (DNA): TGTGCCAGCAGCTTAGTAACAGCCCAAGCTTTCTTT. Full variable domain (outside the CDR3, taken from reference TRBV11-2 and TRBJ1-1): EAGVAQSPRYKIIEKRQSVAFWCNPISGHATLYWYQQILGQGPKLLIQFQNNGVVDDSQLPKDRFSAERLKGVDSTLKIQPAKLEDSAVYLCASSLVTAQAFFGQGTRLTVV.

The V call is TRBV27, the J call TRBJ1-1; 7 bases align to TRBD1. This CDR3 contains 18 residues. CDR1 and CDR2 (germline): MNHEY, SMNVEV (reference sequence). J gave up 1 base and V 2 bases, and 13 bases lay outside the gene matches. This CDR3 is CASSLSKGQGVRNTEAFF. DNA for the CDR3: TGTGCCAGCAGTTTAAGTAAGGGGCAGGGGGTCCGGAACACTGAAGCTTTCTTT.

The V and J genes are TRBV20-1 and TRBJ1-2; D gene unclear. The CDR3 sequence is 11 residues long. Per germline, CDR1 DFQATT and CDR2 SNEGSKA (reference sequence). The CDR3 DNA sequence: TGCTCCTCGCCCCAGAACTATGGCTACACCTTC. Its protein product is CSSPQNYGYTF.

The V and J genes are TRBV6-5 and TRBJ1-3; 9 bases agree with TRBD1. Germline loops: CDR1 MNHEY, CDR2 SVGAGI. CDR3 size: 14 residues. The V segment lost 6 bases and the J segment 8 bases; nucleotides outside the gene matches: 8. CDR3: CASRRRTGADTIYF. Here the CDR3 DNA reads TGTGCCAGCAGACGGAGGACAGGGGCGGACACCATATATTTT.

This chain links TRBV12-5 with TRBJ1-1, with 7 bases matching TRBD1. Trimming at V came to 5 bases and at J to 7 bases, leaving 7 bases not matched to a gene. CDR3 size: 13 residues. Germline lookup yields CDR1 LGHNT and CDR2 FRNRAP. The CDR3 loop reads CASGAQGGLEAFF. CDR3 DNA: TGTGCTAGTGGTGCCCAAGGGGGCCTTGAAGCTTTCTTT.

The chain carries TRBV6-5 and TRBJ1-5; D is uncertain. This CDR3 comprises 15 residues. Germline CDR1 is MNHEY and CDR2 is SVGAGI. Trimming took off 2 bases at V and 2 bases at J, with 10 bases between the two ends. The CDR3 spells CASSYAAGGNQPQHF. CDR3 nucleotide sequence: TGTGCCAGCAGTTACGCAGCGGGAGGCAATCAGCCCCAGCATTTT.

The V call is TRBV30, the J call TRBJ2-7; 7 nucleotides align to TRBD1. Germline V gene sequence: CDR1 GTSNPN, CDR2 SVGIG (reference sequence). This CDR3 has 15 residues. After removal of 1 base from V and 0 bases from J, the junction contained 6 bases not matched to a gene. The CDR3 loop reads CAWSGQGILSYEQYV. The CDR3 nucleotides are TGTGCCTGGAGTGGACAGGGAATTCTCTCCTACGAGCAGTACGTC.

This rearrangement joins TRBV5-6 to TRBJ1-4; TRBD1 matches 10 bases. Germline CDR1 reads SGHDT; CDR2 reads YYEEEE. The V gene end was trimmed by 4 bases and the J gene end by 5 bases; junction bases not matched to a gene: 5. The CDR3 loop spans 15 amino acids. CDR3 protein: CASSSRQGANEKLFF. As DNA, the CDR3 is TGTGCCAGCAGCAGCCGACAGGGGGCGAATGAAAAACTGTTTTTT.

The chain carries TRBV14 and TRBJ1-6; possibly TRBD1 for D (6 bases). With 4 bases removed from V and 9 bases from J, the gap between germline ends came to 19 bases. CDR1 SGHDN and CDR2 FVKESK come from the germline V gene. CDR3 length: 16 residues. CDR3 DNA sequence: TGTGCCAGCAGCCCAATCACGACAGGCGCCGGTTCACCCCTCCACTTT. This gives the protein CASSPITTGAGSPLHF.

This clone appeared a few times. The chain combines TRBV4-2 with TRBJ1-6; D may be TRBD1 (6 bases). Germline V gene data show CDR1 as LGHNA and CDR2 as YNFKEQ. The CDR3 covers 17 residues. Between the trimmed V and J ends, which lost 3 bases and 9 bases, there was a span of 21 bases. CDR3 nucleotide sequence: TGTGCCAGCAGCCATCCCGAGGGGGGGCAGAGGAGTTCACCCCTCCACTTT. Translating it yields CASSHPEGGQRSSPLHF.

This clone appeared a few times. This chain links TRBV2 with TRBJ1-4, with D perhaps matching TRBD1 (5 bases). V lost 7 bases, J lost 8 bases, and 14 bases lay in between. This CDR3 has 13 amino acids. Germline V CDR1 and CDR2: SNHLY, FYNNEI. The CDR3 sequence: CASIRGGGEKLFF. The CDR3 nucleotides read TGTGCCAGCATAAGGGGAGGTGGCGAAAAACTGTTTTTT.

This clone came up a few times. Other DNA sequences in the same sample also yield this CDR3. V and J are TRBV2 and TRBJ1-5; 8 bases fit TRBD1. Germline-derived CDR1 and CDR2 are SNHLY and FYNNEI. CDR3 length: 13 residues. The ends lost 4 bases at V and 4 bases at J; junction bases unmatched: 0. As DNA, the CDR3 is TGTGCCAGCAGTGGGACAGGGAATCAGCCCCAGCATTTT. Its translation: CASSGTGNQPQHF.

V and J are TRBV19 and TRBJ2-4, with TRBD2 matching over 8 bases. This CDR3 region has 17 residues. J was trimmed by 1 base and V by 5 bases; bases with no gene match: 10. The germline gives CDR1 LNHDA, CDR2 SQIVND (reference sequence). CDR3 bases: TGTGCCAGTAGTTCGGTCCGGGGGGGTTTCGCCAAAAACATTCAGTACTTC. This encodes CASSSVRGGFAKNIQYF.

This chain links TRBV4-3 with TRBJ2-3, with TRBD1 as a possible D gene (6 bases). Trimming pared 4 bases from V and 5 bases from J, leaving 13 bases between. Germline CDR1 reads LGHNA; CDR2 reads YSLEER. The CDR3 is 14 residues long. The CDR3: CASSPTRGGDTQYF. CDR3 nucleotides: TGCGCCAGCAGCCCAACCCGAGGGGGAGATACGCAGTATTTT.

The chain joins TRBV6-5 to TRBJ2-5, with D unclear. CDR1 and CDR2 from the germline V gene are MNHEY and SVGAGI. This CDR3 is 15 amino acids long. Trimming removed 6 bases at V and 0 bases at J, with 14 bases between. CDR3 protein: CASSRSDIHQETQYF. The CDR3 DNA sequence: TGTGCCAGCAGCCGATCCGACATCCACCAAGAGACCCAGTACTTC.

The chain is built from TRBV13 and TRBJ1-1; D gene unclear. V was shortened by 2 bases and J by 1 base, with 5 bases between the two germline ends. CDR1 PRHDT and CDR2 FYEKMQ come from the germline V gene (reference sequence). The CDR3 runs to 13 residues. CDR3 in amino acids: CASSLRGNTEAFF. CDR3 coding DNA: TGTGCCAGCAGCTTACGGGGGAACACTGAAGCTTTCTTT. Variable domain in full (rest from reference TRBV13 and TRBJ1-1): AAGVIQSPRHLIKEKRETATLKCYPIPRHDTVYWYQQGPGQDPQFLISFYEKMQSDKGSIPDRFSAQQFSDYHSELNMSSLELGDSALYFCASSLRGNTEAFFGQGTRLTVV.

This chain links TRBV24-1 with TRBJ2-3; 8 nucleotides align to TRBD2. CDR3 length: 18 residues. Germline V gene data show CDR1 as KGHDR and CDR2 as SFDVKD. J was trimmed by 6 bases and V by 4 bases; bases with no gene match: 17. The CDR3 loop reads CATSDSIEVAGGRDTQYF. In DNA, the CDR3 is TGTGCCACCAGTGACTCGATCGAGGTGGCGGGGGGCCGGGATACGCAGTATTTT.

This chain uses TRBV24-1 with TRBJ2-7; D not resolved. Trimming stripped 9 bases from V and 0 bases from J, with 14 bases between. CDR1 and CDR2 from the germline V gene are KGHDR and SFDVKD. This CDR3 has 14 residues. The CDR3 spells CATRDTSISYEQYF. The CDR3 nucleotides are TGTGCCACCCGCGACACCTCAATCTCCTACGAGCAGTACTTC.

Only a few counts were recorded for this clone. The DNA of the CDR3 is TGTGCCAGCAGTTCGGGACAGGGGAGAGGCTACACCTTC. The encoded protein is CASSSGQGRGYTF. This chain uses TRBV6-5 with TRBJ1-2; TRBD1 aligns across 10 bases. The CDR3 totals 13 residues. V dropped 4 bases and J dropped 8; count of bases not matched to a gene: 4. Germline assignment: CDR1 MNHEY and CDR2 SVGAGI.

The V and J genes are TRBV7-2 and TRBJ2-7; 9 positions match TRBD2. J was trimmed by 0 bases and V by 0 bases; bases with no gene match: 0. Germline loops: CDR1 SGHTA, CDR2 FQGNSA. The length of the CDR3 is 15 residues. CDR3 loop: CASSLASGGSYEQYF. In DNA, the CDR3 is TGTGCCAGCAGCTTAGCTAGCGGGGGCTCCTACGAGCAGTACTTC.

The CDR3 region has the DNA TGTGCCATCCACGTCCCGGGCACGCTCGGGAAGGGCTACACCTTC. Protein product: CAIHVPGTLGKGYTF. The chain joins TRBV2 to TRBJ1-2; D gene ambiguous. The CDR3 totals 15 residues. Looked up from germline, CDR1 is SNHLY and CDR2 is FYNNEI. Trimming took off 10 bases at V and 8 bases at J, with 26 bases between the two ends.

The rearrangement uses TRBV6-5 and TRBJ2-7; 8 nucleotides line up with TRBD2. The CDR3 contains 15 residues. Looked up from germline, CDR1 is MNHEY and CDR2 is SVGAGI. V gave up 2 bases and J gave up 6 bases; unmatched junction bases: 9. The CDR3 is CASSYQEAGASEQYF. Here the CDR3 DNA reads TGTGCCAGCAGTTACCAAGAAGCGGGGGCCTCCGAGCAGTACTTC.

This sequence joins TRBV18 and TRBJ1-2; possibly TRBD1 for D (5 bases). Trimming took off 6 bases at V and 3 bases at J, with 29 bases between the two ends. Germline V gene sequence: CDR1 KGHSH, CDR2 LQKENI. The CDR3 runs 19 residues. CDR3 sequence reads: CASSPPPRDSGRRDYGYTF. The DNA for the CDR3 is TGTGCCAGCTCCCCTCCACCCCGGGACTCAGGGCGGCGGGACTATGGCTACACCTTC.